The entry that follows covers one T cell receptor beta chain sequence. The source of the sample is a study of PD-1 blockade in mismatch repair-deficient tumors. The assay was immunoSEQ multiplex PCR, and TCRdb's table has in-frame clones only and misses some. The sample lists roughly 120,000 clones, roughly 90% occurring once. The source was peripheral blood, collected approximately 72 weeks after starting pembrolizumab. The sequence came from an adult with mismatch repair-deficient cancer.

The CDR3 here is CASSPGTGGRKTQYF. CDR3 nucleotide sequence: TGTGCCAGCAGCCCTGGGACAGGGGGGAGGAAGACCCAGTACTTC. The V and J genes are TRBV2 and TRBJ2-5, with 11 bases aligning to TRBD1. The CDR3 is 15 amino acids. V dropped 6 bases and J dropped 6; count of bases not matched to a gene: 9. Germline assignment: CDR1 SNHLY and CDR2 FYNNEI.